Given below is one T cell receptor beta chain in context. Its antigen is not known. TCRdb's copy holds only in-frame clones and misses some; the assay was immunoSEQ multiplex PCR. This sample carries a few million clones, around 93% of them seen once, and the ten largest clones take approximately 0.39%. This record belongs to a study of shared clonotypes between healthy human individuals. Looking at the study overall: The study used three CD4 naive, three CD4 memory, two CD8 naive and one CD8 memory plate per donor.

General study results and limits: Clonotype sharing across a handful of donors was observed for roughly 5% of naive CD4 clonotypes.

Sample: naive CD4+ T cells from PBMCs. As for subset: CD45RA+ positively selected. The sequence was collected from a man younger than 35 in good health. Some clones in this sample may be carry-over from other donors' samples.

The CDR3 region has the DNA TGTGCCAGCAGTTACGACGTGCAACTTACGCAGTATTTT. Protein: CASSYDVQLTQYF. The J gene is TRBJ2-3, the V gene TRBV6-5; D unresolved. The CDR3 is 13 amino acids. The germline gives CDR1 MNHEY, CDR2 SVGAGI. Trimming pared 2 bases from V and 8 bases from J, leaving 11 bases between.